The 9 T cell receptor beta chains given below trace back to one sample, sequenced in a study of cytomegalovirus exposure and HLA in healthy donors (dated by TCRdb to 2016 to 2017). The library came from the immunoSEQ multiplex PCR assay. The multiplex PCR relied on a mix of 60 forward primers for TCR Vbeta segments and 13 reverse primers for TCR Jbeta segments. TCRdb obtained this table from immuneACCESS and retained in-frame rearrangements with V and J assigned. These tables miss some clones; where compared with another copy, unresolved V genes account for less than half of the shortfall, and the remainder is unexplained. This sample comprises 100,000 to 150,000 clones, about two thirds of them detected only once. The top ten constitute 3.5% to 4.5% of the sample. Sample: PBMCs. The receptors originated from a man aged 25 to 40 in good health and CMV-seronegative.

Only a few counts were recorded for this clone. The gene calls are TRBV7-9 and TRBJ1-2; D gene ambiguous. The CDR3 is made up of 15 amino acids. Trimming took 2 bases from V and 0 from J, leaving 10 bases between them. Germline values: CDR1 SEHNR, CDR2 FQNEAQ (reference sequence). The CDR3 sequence: CASSLPEASNYGYTF. CDR3 nucleotides: TGTGCCAGCAGCTTACCGGAGGCCTCTAACTATGGCTACACCTTC.

V is TRBV14 and J is TRBJ2-3, with TRBD2 as a possible D gene (5 bases). The germline V gene has CDR1 SGHDN and CDR2 FVKESK. The CDR3 contains 16 residues. Trimming took off 2 bases at V and 0 bases at J, with 12 bases between the two ends. The CDR3 nucleotides are TGTGCCAGCAGCCAAAGAACGGGGTCTAGCACAGATACGCAGTATTTT. Its translation is CASSQRTGSSTDTQYF. The variable domain in full, completed from reference TRBV14 and TRBJ2-3, reads EAGVTQFPSHSVIEKGQTVTLRCDPISGHDNLYWYRRVMGKEIKFLLHFVKESKQDESGMPNNRFLAERTGGTYSTLKVQPAELEDSGVYFCASSQRTGSSTDTQYFGPGTRLTVL.

The sample holds one count of this clone. The CDR3 here is CASSLQGLEQYF. CDR3 nucleotide sequence: TGTGCCAGCAGTCTACAGGGCCTCGAGCAGTACTTC. The rearrangement uses TRBV2 and TRBJ2-7; possible D gene TRBD1, 6 bases. CDR1 SNHLY and CDR2 FYNNEI come from the germline V gene. CDR3 length: 12 residues. Deletions cut 5 bases from V and 6 bases from J, with 11 bases between.

The rearrangement links TRBV7-2 to TRBJ2-2; 12 positions agree with TRBD2. This CDR3 is 16 amino acids long. Trimming cost V 5 bases and J 6 bases; bases outside gene matches: 7. Germline CDR1 and CDR2: SGHTA and FQGNSA. CDR3 loop: CASSPGLAGRAGELFF. The CDR3 bases are TGTGCCAGCAGCCCTGGACTAGCGGGGAGAGCCGGGGAGCTGTTTTTT.

The J gene is TRBJ1-1, the V gene TRBV19, with D possibly TRBD1 on 5 matching bases. The CDR3 consists of 14 residues. Trimming took 5 bases from V and 6 from J, leaving 16 bases between them. CDR1 is LNHDA, CDR2 SQIVND, per germline (reference sequence). Here the CDR3 reads CASSHPEGQSEAFF. CDR3 in DNA: TGTGCCAGTAGTCACCCGGAGGGGCAGTCTGAAGCTTTCTTT.

The J gene is TRBJ2-4, the V gene TRBV6-5; D perhaps matches TRBD1 (6 bases). V was trimmed by 2 bases and J by 0 bases, leaving 11 bases between them. This CDR3 spans 16 amino acids. Germline V lookup: CDR1 MNHEY, CDR2 SVGAGI. The CDR3: CASSYDRILAKNIQYF. The CDR3 DNA reads TGTGCCAGCAGTTACGACAGGATACTAGCCAAAAACATTCAGTACTTC.

The chain links TRBV6-5 to TRBJ2-5; 7 nucleotides line up with TRBD1. Near its end, the DNA agrees better with TRBJ2-7, so the J call may be wrong. CDR1 MNHEY and CDR2 SVGAGI come from the germline V gene. The CDR3 extends over 14 amino acids. CDR3 in DNA: TGTGCCAGCAGTCGACAGGGTAGAAACTACGAGCAGTACTTC. This gives the protein CASSRQGRNYEQYF.

This sequence joins TRBV6-5 and TRBJ1-1, with D unclear. The germline V gene has CDR1 MNHEY and CDR2 SVGAGI. The CDR3 is 14 residues long. Trimming cost V 5 bases and J 0 bases, with 10 bases left between them. DNA for the CDR3: TGTGCCAGCAGTCCACAAGTACTGAACACTGAAGCTTTCTTT. Protein: CASSPQVLNTEAFF.

V usage is TRBV25-1 and J usage is TRBJ2-5, with 7 nucleotides matching TRBD2. Germline loops: CDR1 MGHDK, CDR2 SYGVNS. The CDR3 runs to 15 residues. Trimming removed 0 bases from V and 5 bases from J; junction bases left unmatched: 6. For the CDR3, the DNA is TGTGCCAGCAGTGAATATGGGGTGGGAGGGGAGACCCAGTACTTC. Amino acid sequence: CASSEYGVGGETQYF.